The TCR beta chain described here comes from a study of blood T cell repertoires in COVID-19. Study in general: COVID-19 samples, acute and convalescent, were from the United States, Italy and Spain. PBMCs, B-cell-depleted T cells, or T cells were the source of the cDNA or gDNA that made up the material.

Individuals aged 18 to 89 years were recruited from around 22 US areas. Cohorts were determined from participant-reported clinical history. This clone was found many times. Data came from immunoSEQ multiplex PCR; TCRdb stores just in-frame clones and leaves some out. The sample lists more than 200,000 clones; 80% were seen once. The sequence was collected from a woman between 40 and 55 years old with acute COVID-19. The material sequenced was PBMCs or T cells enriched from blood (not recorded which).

CDR3 DNA sequence: TGTGCCAGCAGAGAACGGGCTGGGGGGGATCAGCCCCAGCATTTT. It translates to CASRERAGGDQPQHF. The chain uses TRBV6-6 and TRBJ1-5; possible D gene TRBD1, 5 bases. Germline-derived CDR1 and CDR2 are MNHNY and SVGAGI (reference sequence). Trimming shortened V by 6 bases and J by 5 bases, and 17 bases separated the two germline ends. CDR3 length equals 15 residues.